This T cell receptor (beta chain) came from a study of identical twins. The germline V and J ends were trimmed by 5 bases and 0 bases, with 16 bases remaining between them. Germline V gene data show CDR1 as MNHNS and CDR2 as SASEGT. The CDR3 spans 16 residues. TCRdb re-called the 5' RACE reads through MiXCR, storing one row per CDR3 protein. The sample holds roughly 250,000 distinct CDR3 sequences, roughly 7.5% seen once. In addition, the sample was reused for a study of yellow fever vaccine responses in identical twins. That paper adds: Vaccine T cell responses of twins reportedly seemed partly convergent and partly personalized.

The chain links TRBV6-1 to TRBJ1-1; D remains unclear. The sequence came from a woman between 18 and 29 years old in good health. Specimen: CD8+ T cells sorted from blood. DNA for the CDR3: TGTGCCAGCAGTAAGTGGGGATTTCGTATGAACACTGAAGCTTTCTTT. This sequence encodes CASSKWGFRMNTEAFF.